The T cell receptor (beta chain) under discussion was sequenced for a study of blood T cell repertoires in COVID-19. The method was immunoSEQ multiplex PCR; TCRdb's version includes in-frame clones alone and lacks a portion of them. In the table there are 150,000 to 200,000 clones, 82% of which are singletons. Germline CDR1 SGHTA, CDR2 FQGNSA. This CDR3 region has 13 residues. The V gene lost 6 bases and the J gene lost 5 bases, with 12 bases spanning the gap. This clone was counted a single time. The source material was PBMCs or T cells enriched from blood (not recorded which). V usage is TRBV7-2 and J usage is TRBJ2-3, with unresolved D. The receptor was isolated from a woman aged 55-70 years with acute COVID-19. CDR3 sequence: CASSYWHEDTQYF. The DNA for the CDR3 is TGTGCCAGCAGTTATTGGCATGAAGATACGCAGTATTTT.